These T cell receptor beta chains were read from a single sample in a study of neurological immune-mediated disorders. TCRdb ran MiXCR on the 5' RACE reads and lists one entry per CDR3 protein. Here the sample spans around 66,000 distinct CDR3 sequences, around 5% being singletons. The sequencing input was PBMCs. These receptors were collected from a young woman with multiple sclerosis. Both conserved end residues are part of each CDR3. A D gene is named only where the DNA matches it firmly. A clone size is listed for some rows: how often the clone was seen (once, few, many), or a class if it is expanded.

abundance: many
d_gene: TRBD2
j_gene: TRBJ2-3
v_gene: TRBV5-4
CDR3aa: CASSLASGGAGTDTQYF
CDR3nt: TGTGCCAGCAGCTTGGCTAGCGGGGGGGCTGGGACAGATACGCAGTATTTT

abundance: NA
d_gene: NA
j_gene: TRBJ1-5
v_gene: TRBV5-1
CDR3aa: CASSLGKPNQPQHF
CDR3nt: TGCGCCAGCAGCTTGGGAAAGCCTAATCAGCCCCAGCATTTT

abundance: many
d_gene: NA
j_gene: TRBJ2-5
v_gene: TRBV20-1
CDR3aa: CSAKFEGRPCYF
CDR3nt: TGCAGTGCTAAGTTTGAGGGGCGCCCCTGTTACTTC

abundance: many
d_gene: NA
j_gene: TRBJ2-4
v_gene: TRBV20-1
CDR3aa: CSARGLGDIQYF
CDR3nt: TGCAGTGCCCGGGGCTTAGGGGACATTCAGTACTTC

abundance: many
d_gene: TRBD1
j_gene: TRBJ1-2
v_gene: TRBV28
CDR3aa: CASSFGDRGYGYTF
CDR3nt: TGTGCCAGCAGTTTTGGGGACAGGGGGTATGGCTACACCTTC

abundance: many
d_gene: TRBD1
j_gene: TRBJ2-2
v_gene: TRBV20-1
CDR3aa: CSARRPLGLTGSTGELFF
CDR3nt: TGCAGTGCTCGGCGCCCCTTGGGGTTGACAGGGTCCACCGGGGAGCTGTTTTTT

abundance: many
d_gene: TRBD1
j_gene: TRBJ1-2
v_gene: TRBV5-5
CDR3aa: CASSLEGTGPINFAF
CDR3nt: TGTGCCAGCAGCTTGGAAGGGACAGGGCCTATAAATTTCGCCTTC

abundance: many
d_gene: NA
j_gene: TRBJ1-4
v_gene: TRBV5-1
CDR3aa: CASSPGAGKAHEKLFF
CDR3nt: TGCGCCAGCAGCCCGGGGGCAGGGAAGGCCCATGAAAAACTGTTTTTT

abundance: many
d_gene: NA
j_gene: TRBJ2-1
v_gene: TRBV12-3/TRBV12-4
CDR3aa: CASEQNAYNEQFF
CDR3nt: TGTGCCAGCGAGCAGAATGCCTACAATGAGCAGTTCTTC

abundance: many
d_gene: NA
j_gene: TRBJ2-3
v_gene: TRBV20-1
CDR3aa: CSADPGRGSTDTQYF
CDR3nt: TGCAGTGCTGACCCTGGGCGGGGAAGCACAGATACGCAGTATTTT

abundance: many
d_gene: TRBD2
j_gene: TRBJ2-3
v_gene: TRBV29-1
CDR3aa: CSGSGEEVDTDTQYF
CDR3nt: TGCAGCGGTAGCGGGGAGGAAGTAGATACAGATACGCAGTATTTT

abundance: many
d_gene: TRBD2
j_gene: TRBJ2-3
v_gene: TRBV3-1
CDR3aa: CASSQEGGGLYLRTQYF
CDR3nt: TGTGCCAGCAGCCAAGAGGGGGGGGGACTCTACCTCCGCACGCAGTATTTT

abundance: many
d_gene: NA
j_gene: TRBJ2-5
v_gene: TRBV7-9
CDR3aa: CASTTGLDRETQYF
CDR3nt: TGTGCCAGCACTACAGGACTCGACAGGGAGACCCAGTACTTC

abundance: many
d_gene: TRBD1
j_gene: TRBJ1-5
v_gene: TRBV3-1
CDR3aa: CASSQSGGHTMEPQNF
CDR3nt: TGTGCCAGCAGCCAATCAGGGGGCCACACAATGGAGCCCCAGAATTTT